One and the same sample provided the 8 T cell receptor beta chains below, sequenced in a study of T cell changes during pregnancy in multiple sclerosis. Sequencing used immunoSEQ multiplex PCR; TCRdb keeps in-frame clones, though not all of them. Altogether roughly 40,000 clones are present, about 91% being singletons, with the ten largest covering 7.8%. The material sequenced was CD8+ T cells from peripheral blood mononuclear cells, taken before pregnancy. These receptors all stem from a female donor with multiple sclerosis, enrolled in a pregnancy study.

This chain uses TRBV19 with TRBJ2-6, with D hard to call. In germline, CDR1 is LNHDA, CDR2 SQIVND (reference sequence). The CDR3 is 12 amino acids. With 9 bases removed from V and 0 bases from J, the gap between germline ends came to 3 bases. DNA for the CDR3: TGTGCCAGCCTCTCTGGGGCCAACGTCCTGACTTTC. Its translation is CASLSGANVLTF.

The chain employs TRBV6-5 and TRBJ2-7; 8 nucleotides agree with TRBD2. Germline loops: CDR1 MNHEY, CDR2 SVGAGI. This CDR3 contains 15 residues. The junction had 11 bases not matched to a gene; V was cut back by 6 bases and J by 4 bases. CDR3 loop: CASRPTGLGIYEQYF. The CDR3 nucleotides are TGTGCCAGCAGACCAACGGGACTAGGAATATACGAGCAGTACTTC.

V gene TRBV27 combines with J gene TRBJ2-2; D may be TRBD2 (6 bases). CDR3 length equals 12 residues. The V end was cut by 6 bases, the J end by 6 bases, with 8 bases between. Germline V CDR1 and CDR2: MNHEY, SMNVEV (reference sequence). The CDR3 reads CASRPGAGELFF. DNA for the CDR3: TGTGCCAGCAGACCGGGGGCCGGGGAGCTGTTTTTT.

The V gene is TRBV7-9, the J gene TRBJ2-7, with 9 nucleotides matching TRBD1. With 4 bases clipped from V and 4 bases from J, the junction kept 11 bases outside the gene matches. The CDR3 totals 16 residues. Germline values: CDR1 SEHNR, CDR2 FQNEAQ (reference sequence). The CDR3 coding sequence is TGTGCCAGCAGCTCCAGCCGGGACAGGGAGGAATACGAGCAGTACTTC. This encodes CASSSSRDREEYEQYF.

J is TRBJ2-7 and V is TRBV19; the match to TRBD2 covers 8 bases. Germline-derived CDR1 and CDR2 are LNHDA and SQIVND (reference sequence). The CDR3 is 15 residues long. Losses at the gene ends were 1 base for V and 6 bases for J; bases not matched to a gene: 8. CDR3 nucleotide sequence: TGTGCCAGTAGTATAGGCCCCGGGACTAGTTTCGAGCAGTACTTC. Translation: CASSIGPGTSFEQYF.

The genes are TRBV28 and TRBJ2-7; D is ambiguous. The CDR3 sequence is 10 residues long. Looked up from germline, CDR1 is MDHEN and CDR2 is SYDVKM. The ends were cut back, 6 bases at V and 5 bases at J, with 5 bases in the middle. The CDR3 reads CASSENEQYF. DNA of the CDR3: TGTGCCAGCAGCGAGAACGAGCAGTACTTC.

J is TRBJ2-1 and V is TRBV7-6; the D gene is possibly TRBD1 (6 bases). Trimming stripped 3 bases from V and 6 bases from J, with 12 bases between. Germline CDR1 is SGHVS and CDR2 is FNYEAQ. CDR3 size: 14 residues. Here the CDR3 reads CASSFGPTGNEQFF. The CDR3 DNA reads as TGTGCCAGCAGCTTCGGCCCGACAGGCAATGAGCAGTTCTTC. The full variable domain, rest sourced from reference TRBV7-6 and TRBJ2-1, is GAGVSQSPRYKVTKRGQDVALRCDPISGHVSLYWYRQALGQGPEFLTYFNYEAQQDKSGLPNDRFSAERPEGSISTLTIQRTEQRDSAMYRCASSFGPTGNEQFFGPGTRLTVL.

A remark on this clone: A read error may account for a junction end that differs from germline. The chain combines TRBV2 with TRBJ1-1; D is perhaps TRBD1 (5 bases). Germline CDR1 is SNHLY and CDR2 is FYNNEI. The CDR3 length is 15 residues. This chain's CDR3 is CASNEGWRGDTEAFF. Written as DNA, the CDR3 is TGTGCCAGCAATGAAGGTTGGCGGGGCGACACTGAAGCTTTCTTT.